This TCR beta chain originates from a study of blood T cell repertoires in COVID-19. Germline assignment: CDR1 LGHDT and CDR2 YNNKEL (reference sequence). After removal of 5 bases from V and 4 bases from J, the junction contained 9 bases not matched to a gene. The CDR3 consists of 16 residues. In the original workflow: Counts of nucleated cells, estimated from reference gene primer amplification, were obtained. Produced via immunoSEQ multiplex PCR; TCRdb's table is partial and in-frame only. V, J and clone size are taken as reported in that table, and D and trimming were inferred from the DNA itself. This table has approximately 53,000 clones, 70% to 90% appearing once.

The chain employs TRBV3-1 (or the pseudogene TRBV3-2) and TRBJ2-3, with 10 bases matching TRBD2. The source of this sequence is a human donor in a cohort sampled during active COVID-19. Material for sequencing was peripheral blood. In DNA, the CDR3 is TGTGCCAGCAGCAAAATAAGCGGGGGGGCGGCAGATACGCAGTATTTT. This sequence encodes CASSKISGGAADTQYF.